Sequencing of this TCR beta chain was carried out in a study of PD-1 blockade in classical Hodgkin lymphoma. Study conclusions and caveats: The diversity seen at baseline in complete responders resembled that of newly diagnosed patients. Reports indicated that newly diagnosed patients had lower baseline TCR diversity than healthy donors did.

No patient escaped relapse after autologous stem cell transplantation, and brentuximab vedotin exposure varied. Measured with immunoSEQ multiplex PCR; TCRdb has only the in-frame clones, and not every one. The sample has 40,000 to 50,000 clones; about 88% are singletons. In germline, CDR1 is SGDLS, CDR2 YYNGEE. Between the trimmed V and J ends, which lost 3 bases and 5 bases, there was a span of 20 bases. This CDR3 region has 16 residues. As concerns this clone: As yet, its antigen is unknown.

The TCR was taken from a human donor with classical Hodgkin lymphoma. The sample in question was peripheral blood mononuclear cells (PBMCs), obtained before the second cycle of nivolumab. The chain has TRBV9 and TRBJ1-1; no definite D call. CDR3 bases: TGTGCCAGCAGCGCAACCCCACAGATTGTCTCGACTGAAGCTTTCTTT. This encodes CASSATPQIVSTEAFF.